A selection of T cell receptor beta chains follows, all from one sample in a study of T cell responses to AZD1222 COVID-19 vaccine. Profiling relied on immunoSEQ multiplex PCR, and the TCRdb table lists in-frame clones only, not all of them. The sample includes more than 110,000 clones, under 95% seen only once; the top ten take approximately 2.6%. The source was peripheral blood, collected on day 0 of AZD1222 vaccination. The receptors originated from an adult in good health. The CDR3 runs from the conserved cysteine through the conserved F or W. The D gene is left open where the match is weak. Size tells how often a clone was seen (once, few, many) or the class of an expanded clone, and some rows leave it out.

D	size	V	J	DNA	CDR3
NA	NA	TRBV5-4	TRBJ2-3	TGTGCCAGCAGCTTCAGTGTAGTTAATACAGATACGCAGTATTTT	CASSFSVVNTDTQYF
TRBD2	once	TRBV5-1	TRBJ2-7	TGCGCCAGCAGTCAAACTAGCGGGAGGTACGAGCAGTACTTC	CASSQTSGRYEQYF
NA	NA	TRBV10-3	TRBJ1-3	TGTGCCATCTCACAGGACGTAGGAAACACCATATATTTT	CAISQDVGNTIYF
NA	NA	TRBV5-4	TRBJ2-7	TGTGCCAGCAGCTTGGGGGTATCCTACGAGCAGTACTTC	CASSLGVSYEQYF
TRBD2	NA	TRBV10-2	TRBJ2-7	TGCGCCAGCAGTGGGGGAGGGCCATACGAGCAGTACTTC	CASSGGGPYEQYF
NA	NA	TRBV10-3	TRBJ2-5	TGTGCCATCAGTGAGACAGGGAGCGTTGGAGAGACCCAGTACTTC	CAISETGSVGETQYF
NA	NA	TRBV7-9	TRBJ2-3	TGTGCCAGCAGCCCTGGGCGGGTGCCCGCTAGCGATACGCAGTATTTT	CASSPGRVPASDTQYF
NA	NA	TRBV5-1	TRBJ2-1	TGCGCCAGCAGAAGACAGGGACTCCCCTACAATGAGCAGTTCTTC	CASRRQGLPYNEQFF
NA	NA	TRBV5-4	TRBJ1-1	TGTGCCAGCAGCTCCTCTTACACTGAAGCTTTCTTT	CASSSSYTEAFF
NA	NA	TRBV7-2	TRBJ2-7	TGTGCCAGCAGCCCCGTACCTTACCTCTCCTACGAGCAGTACTTC	CASSPVPYLSYEQYF
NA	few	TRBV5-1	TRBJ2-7	TGCGCCAGCAGCTTAGGGGACCGATACTCCTACGAGCAGTACTTC	CASSLGDRYSYEQYF
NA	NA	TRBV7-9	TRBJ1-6	TGTGCCAGCAGCTTAGCCGGAACCTATAATTCACCCCTCCACTTT	CASSLAGTYNSPLHF
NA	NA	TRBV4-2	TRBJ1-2	TGTGCCAGCAGCCAAGACCTGTCGGGGGTGTCTAACTATGGCTACACCTTC	CASSQDLSGVSNYGYTF
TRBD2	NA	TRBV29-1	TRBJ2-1	TGCAGCGTTGGGGAGCGGGGGGAATACAATGAGCAGTTCTTC	CSVGERGEYNEQFF
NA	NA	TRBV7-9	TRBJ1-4	TGTGCCAGCAGCTTAGCCTACGGGCAGCGGGGTGAAAAACTGTTTTTT	CASSLAYGQRGEKLFF
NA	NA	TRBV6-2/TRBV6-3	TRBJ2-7	TGTGCCAGCAGTTACGCGGGGACTCAGTACTTC	CASSYAGTQYF
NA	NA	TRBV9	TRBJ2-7	TGTGCCAGCAGCGAACCCTCCGACTCCTACGAGCAGTACTTC	CASSEPSDSYEQYF
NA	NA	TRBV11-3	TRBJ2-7	TGTGCCAGCAGCTTAGGGGACTCCTACGAGCAGTACTTC	CASSLGDSYEQYF
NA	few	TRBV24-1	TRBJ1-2	TGTGCCACCAGTGAGCCCGGGACGGCGGATGGCTACACCTTC	CATSEPGTADGYTF
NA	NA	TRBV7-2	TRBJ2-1	TGTGCCAGCAGCCTCTGGCGGGCCTGGGGGAATGAGCAGTTCTTC	CASSLWRAWGNEQFF
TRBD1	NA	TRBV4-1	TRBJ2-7	TGCGCCAGCAGCCAAGTGGCTACAGGGGGCTTCGAGCAGTACTTC	CASSQVATGGFEQYF
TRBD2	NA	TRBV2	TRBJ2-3	TGTGCCAGCAGTAGGGAGCTAGCGGCGAGAGATACGCAGTATTTT	CASSRELAARDTQYF
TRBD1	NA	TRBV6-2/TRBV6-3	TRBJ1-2	TGTGCCAGCGCTTACTCCGGGACAGGGATCCTCTATGGCTACACCTTC	CASAYSGTGILYGYTF
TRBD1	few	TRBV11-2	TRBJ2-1	TGTGCCACCCTGCCCCCGGACAGGGGGCTCAATGAGCAGTTCTTC	CATLPPDRGLNEQFF
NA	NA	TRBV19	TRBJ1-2	TGTGCCAGTAGTCCGAAGATGGAGCGTGGCTACACCTTC	CASSPKMERGYTF
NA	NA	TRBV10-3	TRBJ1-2	TGTGCCATCAGTGAGTCATCACGGGGGCAGGGCGACACCTTC	CAISESSRGQGDTF
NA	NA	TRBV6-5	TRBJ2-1	TGTGCCAGCAGGGGGAGGAATGAGCAGTTCTTC	CASRGRNEQFF
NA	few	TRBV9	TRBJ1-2	TGTGCCAGCAGCCCCCCTGGGACGGGGAACTATGGCTACACCTTC	CASSPPGTGNYGYTF
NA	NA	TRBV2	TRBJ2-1	TGTGCCAGGGGGGACTCCAGCTACAATGAGCAGTTCTTC	CARGDSSYNEQFF
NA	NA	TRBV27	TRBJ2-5	TGTGCCAGCAGTACCGCGGGACAGCAAGAGACCCAGTACTTC	CASSTAGQQETQYF
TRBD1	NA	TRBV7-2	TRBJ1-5	TGTGCCAGCAGCTTAATGGGGACAGGGTCCGATCAGCCCCAGCATTTT	CASSLMGTGSDQPQHF
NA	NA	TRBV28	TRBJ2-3	TGTGCCAGCAGTCGTTCGAGCCTTGGTTCAGATACGCAGTATTTT	CASSRSSLGSDTQYF
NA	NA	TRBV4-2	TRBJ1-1	TGTGCCAGCAGCCAAGACCCCTCCAGGGTAATAGCAGCTTTCTTT	CASSQDPSRVIAAFF
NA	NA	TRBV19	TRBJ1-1	TGTGCCAGTAGTCCCTTTGAGGGACGAGCTTTCTTT	CASSPFEGRAFF
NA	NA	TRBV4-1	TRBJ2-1	TGCGCCAGCAGCCAGCCAGTCACTAGCACCCCCTACAATGAGCAGTTCTTC	CASSQPVTSTPYNEQFF
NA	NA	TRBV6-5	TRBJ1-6	TGTGCCAGCAGCAGAAACCGGGACGATAATTCACCCCTCCACTTT	CASSRNRDDNSPLHF
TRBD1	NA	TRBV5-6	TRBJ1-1	TGTGCCAGCAGACCGGGACAGGCCGACACTGAAGCTTTCTTT	CASRPGQADTEAFF
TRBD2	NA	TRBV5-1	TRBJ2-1	TGCGCCAGCAGCTTGCAGGCGGGAGGCCCCTACAATGAGCAGTTCTTC	CASSLQAGGPYNEQFF
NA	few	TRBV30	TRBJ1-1	TGTGCCTGGAGTCAACAACTGAACACTGAAGCTTTCTTT	CAWSQQLNTEAFF
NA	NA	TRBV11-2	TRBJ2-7	TGTGCCAGCAGCTTAATCCGCCGGAGCTACGAGCAGTACTTC	CASSLIRRSYEQYF
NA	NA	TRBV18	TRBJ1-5	TGTGCCAGCTCACCTGTAGGGGCCCAGGGCAATCAGCCCCAGCATTTT	CASSPVGAQGNQPQHF